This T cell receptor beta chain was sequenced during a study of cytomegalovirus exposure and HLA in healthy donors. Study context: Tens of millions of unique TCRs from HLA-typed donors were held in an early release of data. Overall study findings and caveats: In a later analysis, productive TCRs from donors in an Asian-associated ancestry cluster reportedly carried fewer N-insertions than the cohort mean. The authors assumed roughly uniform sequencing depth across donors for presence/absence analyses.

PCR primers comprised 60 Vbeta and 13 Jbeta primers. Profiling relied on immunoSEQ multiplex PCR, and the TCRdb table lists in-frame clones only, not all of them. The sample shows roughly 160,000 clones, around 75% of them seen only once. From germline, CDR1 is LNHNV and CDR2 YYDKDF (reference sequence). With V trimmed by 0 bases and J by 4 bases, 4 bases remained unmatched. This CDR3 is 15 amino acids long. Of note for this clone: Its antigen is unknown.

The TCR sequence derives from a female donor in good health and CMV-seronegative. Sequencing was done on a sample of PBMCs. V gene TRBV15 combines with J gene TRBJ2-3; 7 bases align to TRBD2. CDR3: CATSRDRREPDTQYF. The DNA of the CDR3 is TGTGCCACCAGCAGAGATCGGCGGGAGCCAGATACGCAGTATTTT.